The 8 T cell receptor beta chains below all came from one sample that was sequenced in a study of T cell responses to AZD1222 COVID-19 vaccine (dated by TCRdb to the early 2020s). The library was prepared using the immunoSEQ multiplex PCR assay. TCRdb re-hosts the immuneACCESS table, in-frame sequences only. Its copies lack some clones; in the studies checked, an unresolved V gene accounts for under half of them, and the cause for the rest is not known. The table for this sample lists approximately 120,000 clones; approximately 85% of them were counted only once. 3.5% to 5.5% of the sample goes to the ten largest clones. The sample's time point label, decoded: about 28 days (+/-7) after the second vaccine dose. This specimen was peripheral blood, taken 28 days after the second AZD1222 dose. These receptors all come from an adult who received the AZD1222 COVID-19 vaccine.

The gene calls are TRBV27 and TRBJ1-1, with TRBD1 as a possible D gene (5 bases). Trimming removed 3 bases from V and 4 bases from J, with 18 bases in between. Germline values: CDR1 MNHEY, CDR2 SMNVEV (reference sequence). The CDR3 has 16 residues. CDR3 DNA sequence: TGTGCCAGCAGTTTTTTAGGGGATACGGGAAGCACTGAAGCTTTCTTT. It yields the protein CASSFLGDTGSTEAFF.

The rearrangement joins TRBV5-1 to TRBJ2-4, with 7 bases fitting TRBD2. CDR3 size: 15 residues. Germline V gene sequence: CDR1 SGHRS, CDR2 YFSETQ. With V trimmed by 1 base and J by 5 bases, 6 bases remained unmatched. CDR3 sequence (DNA): TGCGCCAGCAGCTTGCCTAGCGGCGATCAAAACATTCAGTACTTC. Amino acids: CASSLPSGDQNIQYF.

V and J are TRBV5-1 and TRBJ2-1, with unresolved D. Trimming pared 0 bases from V and 6 bases from J, leaving 7 bases between. Germline V gene data show CDR1 as SGHRS and CDR2 as YFSETQ. The CDR3 loop spans 13 amino acids. The CDR3 region has the DNA TGCGCCAGCAGCTTGGAACCTCCCAATGAGCAGTTCTTC. Encoded protein: CASSLEPPNEQFF.

The chain employs TRBV27 and TRBJ1-6, with D unclear. V shed 2 bases and J shed 0 bases, with 8 bases lying between them. The CDR3 is 16 residues long. The germline CDR1 and CDR2 sequences are MNHEY and SMNVEV (reference sequence). The CDR3 protein is CASSLRVPSYNSPLHF. The CDR3 DNA follows: TGTGCCAGCAGTTTAAGGGTGCCCTCCTATAATTCACCCCTCCACTTT.

The chain joins TRBV29-1 to TRBJ2-3; D possibly corresponds to TRBD2 (6 bases). V shed 8 bases and J shed 6 bases, with 18 bases lying between them. This CDR3 is 13 amino acids long. CDR1 and CDR2 from the germline V gene are SQVTM and ANQGSEA. CDR3 loop: CSIRGLRGDTQYF. In DNA form, the CDR3 reads TGCAGCATCCGGGGACTTCGGGGGGATACGCAGTATTTT.

This chain joins TRBV7-8 and TRBJ1-6; tentative D call: TRBD1 (6 bases). Germline values: CDR1 SGHVS, CDR2 FQNEAQ. This CDR3 comprises 17 residues. V was clipped by 3 bases and J by 0 bases, with 12 bases between them. Written as DNA, the CDR3 is TGTGCCAGCAGCTTCCAGGGGCCGAGCTCCTATAATTCACCCCTCCACTTT. Protein: CASSFQGPSSYNSPLHF.

V and J are TRBV23-1 and TRBJ1-1; no reliable D call. TRBV23-1 is assigned to the ORF class and has an uncertain function. This CDR3 is 14 amino acids long. The ends were cut back, 4 bases at V and 1 base at J, with 10 bases in the middle. The CDR3, as DNA: TGCGCCAGCAGTCCGGGAGTCCCGAACACTGAAGCTTTCTTT. As protein: CASSPGVPNTEAFF.

The V gene is TRBV9, the J gene TRBJ1-2; 8 bases agree with TRBD1. This CDR3 contains 15 residues. Germline V gives CDR1 SGDLS, CDR2 YYNGEE. The J segment lost 6 bases and the V segment lost 0 bases, leaving 7 bases of the junction unmatched. Here the CDR3 reads CASSVDFRGRNGYTF. The CDR3 DNA follows: TGTGCCAGCAGCGTAGATTTCAGGGGGCGAAATGGCTACACCTTC.